This entry concerns a single T cell receptor (beta chain). These data come from a study of technical replicates of blood from a few donors. CDR1 SGDLS and CDR2 YYNGEE come from the germline V gene. This CDR3 has 15 amino acids. The V end was cut by 0 bases, the J end by 3 bases, with 9 bases between. TCRdb's table, derived via immunoSEQ multiplex PCR, lists solely in-frame clones and lacks some. The sample holds over 80,000 clones, approximately 96% seen once. The sample comprised T cells isolated from PBMCs. The V gene is TRBV9, the J gene TRBJ2-2, with D maybe TRBD1 (6 bases). This sequence was found in a human donor in good health. This CDR3 is CASSVVGQHTGELFF. For the CDR3, the DNA is TGTGCCAGCAGCGTAGTAGGACAGCACACCGGGGAGCTGTTTTTT.